These 3 T cell receptor beta chains originate from one sample sequenced in a study of blood T cell repertoires in COVID-19. Here immunoSEQ multiplex PCR was the method, and the copy in TCRdb shows in-frame clones only, minus some. Among around 270,000 clones listed, around 82% were seen once. The source material was peripheral blood. The receptors were gathered from a human donor with COVID-19, enrolled during active disease. The donor label of this sample is uncertain.

The rearrangement joins TRBV27 to TRBJ2-7; weak D call: TRBD1 (5 bases). There are 13 residues in the CDR3. Germline CDR1 and CDR2: MNHEY and SMNVEV (reference sequence). Trimming removed 5 bases at V and 1 base at J, with 9 bases between. CDR3 coding DNA: TGTGCCAGCAGTCCTGGGGCGTCCTACGAGCAGTACTTC. As protein: CASSPGASYEQYF.

This chain joins TRBV6-1 and TRBJ2-1; TRBD2 might be the D (6 bases). This CDR3 comprises 14 residues. V gave up 2 bases and J gave up 8 bases, with 13 bases separating them. Germline-derived CDR1 and CDR2 are MNHNS and SASEGT. CDR3 DNA: TGTGCCAGCAGTGAAAACGGAGGGTTCGATGAGCAGTTCTTC. Translating it yields CASSENGGFDEQFF.

The chain carries TRBV7-2 and TRBJ1-5, with D maybe TRBD1 (6 bases). V was cut by 4 bases and J by 2 bases, with 6 bases left in between. CDR3 size: 13 residues. CDR1 is SGHTA and CDR2 is FQGNSA in the germline V gene. CDR3 region: CASSYRGNQPQHF. The CDR3 DNA is TGTGCCAGCAGCTACAGGGGCAATCAGCCCCAGCATTTT.